This paragraph reports one TCR beta chain. This sample was included in a study of blood T cell repertoires in COVID-19. Background on the study: Donors in the United States, Italy and Spain gave samples during acute or convalescent COVID-19. The analysed material was cDNA or gDNA that came from T cells, B-cell-depleted T cells, or PBMCs.

The CDR3 spans 13 residues. The ends were cut back, 3 bases at V and 6 bases at J, with 10 bases in the middle. Germline-derived CDR1 and CDR2 are SGHRS and YFSETQ. Generated by immunoSEQ multiplex PCR, the TCRdb table keeps only in-frame clones and is missing some. The sample includes approximately 170,000 clones, about 87% of them seen just once. The sequenced sample was peripheral blood. The clonotype originates from a woman aged 80 or older with COVID-19, enrolled during active disease. This rearrangement joins TRBV5-1 to TRBJ2-1; the D gene is possibly TRBD2 (6 bases). Here the CDR3 DNA reads TGCGCCAGCAGCTCTCTAGCGAGCAATGAGCAGTTCTTC. Amino acid sequence: CASSSLASNEQFF.